This record concerns one T cell receptor (beta chain) sequence. Its antigen is unknown. The data are from a study of T cell responses to AZD1222 COVID-19 vaccine. Study overall: Second-dose timings of about 4 or about 12 weeks were pooled.

Study results and caveats: Donors, mostly white British, included more females; clonal diversity was possibly underestimated. Repertoires were sampled only after the peak T cell response. Nearly half of spike-specific TCRs reportedly target variant regions that are unmutated in the B.1.351 and B.1.1.7 variants.

This table comes from immunoSEQ multiplex PCR, and its TCRdb copy is limited to in-frame clones, with some not included. The repertoire includes about 100,000 clones, 80% to 90% of them detected once, and about 8.7% sits in the top ten. Germline CDR1 and CDR2: GTSNPN and SVGIG (reference sequence). The CDR3 is made up of 16 amino acids. Trimming shortened V by 3 bases and J by 2 bases, and 17 bases separated the two germline ends. The gene calls are TRBV30 and TRBJ2-1; D is possibly TRBD1 (6 bases). This clonotype was obtained from an adult in good health. The source material was peripheral blood, sampled on day 0 of AZD1222 vaccination. In DNA form, the CDR3 reads TGTGCCTGGAGCGCCCTAGGGCAGGGGACCTACAATGAGCAGTTCTTC. Its translation is CAWSALGQGTYNEQFF.